A single sample gave rise to the 3 T cell receptor beta chains below, sequenced in a study of tumor-infiltrating lymphocytes in primary liver carcinoma (dated by TCRdb to 2015 to 2018). Sequencing relied on an Illumina HiSeq 2500. Starting from 450 to 500 ng total RNA, TCRbeta-specific cDNA was produced by reverse transcription with a constant-region primer and ProtoScript II reverse transcriptase. The TCRbeta libraries were prepared through three rounds of nested multiplex PCR following a slightly modified ARM-PCR procedure. The first two PCR rounds used multiplex TRBV1-TRBV30 forward primers with a Cbeta reverse primer, each for around 10 cycles. The raw public data were reprocessed by TCRdb itself: fastp quality trimming at Q25, MiXCR clonotype calling, in-frame beta chains only. Every entry covers one CDR3 protein and lists the most common genes and DNA from its rows. This sample gives some 55,000 distinct CDR3 sequences in total; over 65% of them show up just once. Jointly, the top ten make up 25% of the sample.

Without any cell sorting, total RNA and DNA were co-extracted from approximately 22-30 mg of bulk tissue using the AllPrep DNA/RNA mini kit. The specimen was liver tumor tissue from sampling region 2. What the cell subset or site label conveys for this sample: tumor region T2, inferior pole. The receptors were sampled from a man aged 40-50 years with primary liver carcinoma and hepatitis B virus infection.

Note on this clonotype: The junction does not match germline at one end; this may be a read error. This chain connects TRBV28 to TRBJ2-3; 13 nucleotides align to TRBD2. The CDR3 contains 15 residues. The germline CDR1 and CDR2 sequences are MDHEN and SYDVKM. This chain's CDR3 is CASSYGLAGEDTRYF. In DNA, the CDR3 is TGTGCTAGCAGCTACGGACTAGCGGGAGAAGATACGCGGTATTTT.

With respect to this clonotype: Since the CDR3 does not end with the conserved phenylalanine or tryptophan, this likely comes from a read error. The chain uses TRBV12-3 or TRBV12-4 and TRBJ1-6, with 7 bases aligning to TRBD1. The junction had 9 bases not matched to a gene; V was cut back by 4 bases and J by 9 bases. The CDR3 loop spans 15 amino acids. The CDR3 region has the DNA TGTGCCAGCAGTTCCACGACAGGGTGTAGTTCACCCCTCCACATT. This encodes CASSSTTGCSSPLHI.

About this clonotype: The conserved final phenylalanine or tryptophan is absent from the CDR3, which likely points to a read error. The genes are TRBV11-2 and TRBJ1-6, with 8 bases that match TRBD1. After removal of 2 bases from V and 9 bases from J, the junction contained 3 bases not matched to a gene. The CDR3 spans 14 residues. Germline values: CDR1 SGHAT, CDR2 FQNNGV. The CDR3 spells CASSLQGASSPLHT. The CDR3 DNA follows: TGTGCCAGCAGCTTACAGGGGGCGAGTTCACCCCTCCACACT.